This T cell receptor beta chain appears in the sequencing data of a study of tumor-infiltrating lymphocytes in oesophageal squamous cell carcinoma. This clonotype was observed many times. In germline, CDR1 is MDHEN, CDR2 SYDVKM. This CDR3 contains 14 residues. V lost 7 bases and J lost 5; bases outside the gene matches: 10. TCRdb recomputed calls from the PCR reads with MiXCR, one row per CDR3 protein. The sample lists around 22,000 distinct CDR3 sequences, approximately 34% occurring once. The material sequenced was esophageal tumor tissue. The TCR sequence derives from a female donor with esophageal squamous cell carcinoma. The chain links TRBV28 to TRBJ1-1; 7 bases fit TRBD1. The CDR3 loop reads CASTTGQEWTEAFF. DNA of the CDR3: TGTGCCAGCACCACAGGACAGGAATGGACTGAAGCTTTCTTT.